Sequencing of this TCR beta chain was carried out in a study of blood T cell repertoires in COVID-19 (dated by TCRdb to about 2020). The study in broad terms: Samples covering the acute and convalescent phases of COVID-19 were provided by collaborators in the United States, Italy and Spain. The material from the prospective study consisted of cDNA or gDNA derived from T cells, B-cell-depleted T cells, or PBMCs. Deeply sampled blood TCRbeta repertoires from subjects exposed to, actively infected with, or recovered from COVID-19 were included in the dataset. The repertoires were released in a freely available public database meant as a resource for research on the immune response to SARS-CoV-2. The samples were drawn from two sources: the first 160 participants of the ongoing ImmuneRACE study, and fewer than 1,500 subjects contributed by 6 global collaborators. A de-identified subject ID, COVID-19 status, age in years and sex were almost always included in the sample metadata. Where available, HLA class I and class II types were obtained from metadata supplied by the sample provider rather than from assay-based typing.

V and J are truncated by 0 bases and 2 bases respectively, leaving an intervening sequence of 10 bases. Including cysteine and phenylalanine, the CDR3 has 16 amino acids. The read is trimmed to its CDR3 DNA, 48 bases read in frame from base 1. Per the germline V gene, KGHSH is the CDR1 and LQKENI is the CDR2. Each collaborating institution followed its own protocols to collect whole blood in K2EDTA tubes. For TCRbeta analysis, collaborators shipped samples as frozen whole blood, isolated PBMCs, or DNA extracted from either of those sample types. The immunoSEQ Assay, a bias-controlled multiplex PCR, was used to amplify TCRbeta CDR3 regions from genomic DNA. As for the authors' bioinformatics: Within the assay, amplification of reference gene primers was used to estimate how many nucleated cells each sample contained. To quantify the absolute abundance of each unique TCRbeta CDR3 rearrangement, sequence reads were collapsed and filtered. For each sample, productive Simpson clonality was calculated by taking the square root of Simpson's diversity index across productive rearrangements. TCRdb limited this immuneACCESS table to in-frame rearrangements with V and J called. A share of clones is missing; checked studies link under half to unresolved V genes, and the rest is unexplained. V, J and clone size were drawn from that table, and D and trimming were deduced from the DNA. The sample table shows over 120,000 clones, and roughly 80% are seen once. Clones ranked in the top ten supply more than 8.5% of the sample.

On this clone: Its antigen is not yet known. No much larger clone exists at a distance of one base, and base qualities are not known.

General findings and caveats noted by the study authors: The quantity of clinical and demographic metadata differed by source and by participant and was supplied without curation.

The chain links TRBV18 with TRBJ2-2; TRBD2 is a possible D gene, resting on 5 matching bases. Specimen: peripheral blood. The sequence came from a woman in her fifties or sixties with active or convalescent COVID-19. The CDR3 reads CASSPPLGRNTGELFF. Here is the DNA: TGTGCCAGCTCACCACCTTTAGGGAGAAACACCGGGGAGCTGTTTTTT.